This TCR beta chain originates from a study of T cells after yellow fever vaccination. One entry per CDR3 protein, called by TCRdb with MiXCR from the 5' RACE reads. The sample holds 510,000 or so distinct CDR3 sequences, 15% to 20% seen once. The receptor's source is a man between 25 and 39 years old who received the YFV17D yellow fever vaccine. Sequencing used PBMCs, obtained 15 days after the yellow fever booster vaccination.

CDR3 residues: CANGRGTLSETQYF. The CDR3 coding sequence is TGTGCCAACGGACGGGGCACCTTATCCGAGACCCAGTACTTC. The chain links TRBV2 to TRBJ2-5; D assignment may be TRBD1 or TRBD2 (5 bases each). The CDR3 runs 14 residues. V lost 10 bases and J lost 5, with 20 bases in between. Looked up from germline, CDR1 is SNHLY and CDR2 is FYNNEI.